A single sample gave rise to the 10 T cell receptor beta chains below, sequenced in a study of blood T cell repertoires in COVID-19 (TCRdb year 2020). The library was obtained by the immunoSEQ multiplex PCR assay. TCRdb re-hosts the immuneACCESS table, in-frame sequences only. Its copies lack some clones; in the studies checked, an unresolved V gene accounts for under half of them, and the cause for the rest is not known. A total of tens of thousands of clones appear in this sample, approximately 80% of them only once. The ten largest clones add up to approximately 8.8% of the sample. Sample: peripheral blood. The receptors here all came from a man between 60 and 75 years old with acute or convalescent COVID-19.

The chain uses TRBV7-8 and TRBJ2-2; TRBD1 aligns across 8 bases. Unmatched junction bases numbered 6, after V lost 1 base and J lost 5 bases. The CDR3 contains 16 residues. Germline V CDR1 and CDR2: SGHVS, FQNEAQ. The CDR3 DNA reads as TGTGCCAGCAGCTTAGTGGTGACAGGGGATACCGGGGAGCTGTTTTTT. Encoded protein: CASSLVVTGDTGELFF.

The V and J genes are TRBV27 and TRBJ1-2; D unclear. Trimming took 1 base from V and 0 from J, leaving 9 bases between them. The CDR3 is 15 residues long. Germline values: CDR1 MNHEY, CDR2 SMNVEV (reference sequence). CDR3 loop: CASSLFPSSNYGYTF. Written as DNA, the CDR3 is TGTGCCAGCAGTTTATTTCCCAGTTCTAACTATGGCTACACCTTC.

The CDR3 loop reads CASTDTGVYEQFF. CDR3 sequence (DNA): TGTGCCAGCACCGATACAGGGGTCTATGAGCAGTTCTTC. V is TRBV12-3 or TRBV12-4 and J is TRBJ2-1, with 7 bases aligning to TRBD1. This CDR3 spans 13 amino acids. V lost 7 bases to trimming and J lost 8 bases; unmatched junction nucleotides: 8.

The chain is built from TRBV5-6 and TRBJ2-1; 8 bases agree with TRBD2. Per the germline V gene, CDR1 is SGHDT and CDR2 is YYEEEE. After removal of 6 bases from V and 2 bases from J, the junction contained 7 bases not matched to a gene. This CDR3 has 15 residues. Here the CDR3 reads CASMPIGGAYNEQFF. CDR3 DNA sequence: TGTGCCAGCATGCCGATCGGGGGGGCCTACAATGAGCAGTTCTTC.

The chain joins TRBV11-2 to TRBJ1-5; D not resolved. CDR1 and CDR2 (germline): SGHAT, FQNNGV. The CDR3 length is 14 residues. The V gene lost 5 bases and the J gene lost 3 bases, with 11 bases spanning the gap. CDR3 residues: CASSVFSNNQPQHF. CDR3 DNA sequence: TGTGCCAGCAGCGTATTCAGTAACAATCAGCCCCAGCATTTT.

V and J are TRBV5-4 and TRBJ1-1, with TRBD1 identical over 8 bases. Germline V gene lookup returns CDR1 SGHNT and CDR2 YYREEE (reference sequence). After removal of 2 bases from V and 6 bases from J, the junction contained 3 bases not matched to a gene. The CDR3 is 13 amino acids. In nucleotides, the CDR3 is TGTGCCAGCAGCTTTCACAGGGGGTCTGAAGCTTTCTTT. It codes for CASSFHRGSEAFF.

The CDR3 sequence: CASRPDTPSNQPQHF. The DNA for the CDR3 is TGTGCCAGCCGGCCGGACACCCCTAGCAATCAGCCCCAGCATTTT. V is TRBV6-6 and J is TRBJ1-5, with a possible D match to TRBD1 (5 bases). CDR3 length: 15 residues. Per germline, CDR1 MNHNY and CDR2 SVGAGI (reference sequence). V lost 8 bases and J lost 0, with 14 bases in between.

The chain carries TRBV18 and TRBJ1-2; the match to TRBD1 covers 7 bases. After removal of 0 bases from V and 4 bases from J, the junction contained 8 bases not matched to a gene. The length of the CDR3 is 16 residues. Germline CDR1 and CDR2: KGHSH and LQKENI. CDR3 amino acids: CASSPPLSGTAYGYTF. The CDR3 coding sequence is TGTGCCAGCTCACCACCGTTATCCGGGACAGCCTATGGCTACACCTTC.

In its sample, this clone is medium-sized. This chain uses TRBV4-1 with TRBJ1-3; no reliable D call. Germline CDR1 MGHRA, CDR2 YSYEKL. The germline V and J ends were trimmed by 0 bases and 0 bases, with 6 bases remaining between them. CDR3 length: 15 amino acids. DNA for the CDR3: TGCGCCAGCAGCCAAGAGCGGTTCTCTGGAAACACCATATATTTT. This translates into CASSQERFSGNTIYF.

The rearrangement joins TRBV7-2 to TRBJ1-2, with D unresolved. Trimming took 5 bases from V and 2 from J, leaving 9 bases between them. The CDR3 extends over 13 amino acids. Germline CDR1 SGHTA, CDR2 FQGNSA. CDR3 sequence: CASSPNSNYGYTF. CDR3 DNA: TGTGCCAGCAGCCCCAACTCGAACTATGGCTACACCTTC.